The following is a T cell receptor (beta chain) sequence with its context. Its antigen is not identified. The CDR3 has 15 amino acids. V gave up 3 bases and J gave up 6 bases, with 18 bases separating them. Germline lookup yields CDR1 LNHDA and CDR2 SQIVND (reference sequence). PCR involved 60 Vbeta and 13 Jbeta primers. The table came from immunoSEQ multiplex PCR; TCRdb's copy has only in-frame clones and leaves some out. Counted here are roughly 100,000 clones, around 77% occurring once; the ten biggest clones make up 7.7%. This sample stems from a study of cytomegalovirus exposure and HLA in healthy donors. Study context: Assignment to the Caucasian-associated ancestry cluster applied to around four fifths of the approximately 400 genotyped donors. Findings and caveats of the study: Presence/absence analysis assumed near-uniform sequencing depth across donors. Cytomegalovirus association was assigned to around 150 TCR beta chains.

V gene TRBV19 combines with J gene TRBJ2-7; D might be TRBD2 (6 bases). This receptor was obtained from a female donor in good health and CMV-seronegative. The sample consisted of PBMCs. CDR3 protein: CASSIPGTGPSEQYF. CDR3 nucleotides: TGTGCCAGTAGTATCCCCGGGACTGGACCCTCCGAGCAGTACTTC.